The 20 T cell receptor beta chains below all came from one sample that was sequenced in a study of cytomegalovirus exposure and HLA in healthy donors listed by TCRdb under 2017. The library was made by the immunoSEQ multiplex PCR assay. A mixture of 60 forward primers for TCR Vbeta segments and 13 reverse primers for TCR Jbeta segments was used in the multiplex PCR. The source is immuneACCESS, and TCRdb retained only in-frame sequences with V and J called. Part of the clones is not carried over; for the studies checked, unresolved V genes explain less than half of this, and the remainder is unexplained. Recorded for this sample are around 80,000 clones; roughly 65% of them occurred a single time. The leading ten clones occupy 4.4% of the sample. Sequencing was carried out using PBMCs. These receptor sequences come from a male donor in good health and CMV-seropositive.

The chain uses TRBV6-5 and TRBJ1-2; D gene uncertain. The V end was cut by 6 bases, the J end by 4 bases, with 12 bases between. From germline, CDR1 is MNHEY and CDR2 SVGAGI. The CDR3 covers 13 residues. CDR3 DNA: TGTGCCAGCAGAGGAACAGCACTCTATGGCTACACCTTC. Encoded protein: CASRGTALYGYTF.

The chain couples TRBV7-2 to TRBJ2-3, with TRBD2 matching 7 bases. Germline V gene lookup returns CDR1 SGHTA and CDR2 FQGNSA. V dropped 1 base and J dropped 10; count of bases not matched to a gene: 2. This CDR3 has 12 amino acids. The DNA for the CDR3 is TGTGCCAGCAGCTTAGAAGCGGGACCGCAGTATTTT. Its protein is CASSLEAGPQYF.

The chain carries TRBV25-1 and TRBJ2-7; tentatively, D is TRBD2 (6 bases). The CDR3 totals 17 residues. From germline, CDR1 is MGHDK and CDR2 SYGVNS. The V gene lost 10 bases and the J gene lost 0 bases, with 25 bases spanning the gap. The CDR3 bases are TGTGCCACCGCTCCCTCGGGCGGGGCGGGCAGCTCCTACGAGCAGTACTTC. Translation gives CATAPSGGAGSSYEQYF.

This clone appeared a few times. V is TRBV6-4 and J is TRBJ1-2, with D uncertain. From germline, CDR1 is MRHNA and CDR2 SNTAGT. This CDR3 spans 14 amino acids. Trimming pared 5 bases from V and 5 bases from J, leaving 15 bases between. The CDR3 is CASSPGDVGYGYTF. CDR3 sequence (DNA): TGTGCCAGCAGTCCCGGGGATGTTGGATATGGCTACACCTTC.

This rearrangement joins TRBV19 to TRBJ1-4, with 7 bases that match TRBD1. V was pared by 6 bases and J by 7 bases, with 11 bases of the junction left unmatched. CDR1 and CDR2 (germline): LNHDA, SQIVND (reference sequence). This CDR3 is 15 amino acids long. In DNA form, the CDR3 reads TGTGCCAGTAGCCCGACAGGGCTTCTATTTGAAAAACTGTTTTTT. This translates into CASSPTGLLFEKLFF.

The chain links TRBV30 to TRBJ2-1; the D is unclear. This CDR3 has 11 amino acids. The ends were cut back, 2 bases at V and 15 bases at J, with 14 bases in the middle. Germline V gene data show CDR1 as GTSNPN and CDR2 as SVGIG (reference sequence). The CDR3 DNA is TGTGCCTGGAGTAACCCTATCTCCCCGTTCTTC. Translating it yields CAWSNPISPFF. Supplemented by reference TRBV30 and TRBJ2-1, the full variable domain reads SQTIHQWPATLVQPVGSPLSLECTVEGTSNPNLYWYRQAAGRGLQLLFYSVGIGQISSEVPQNLSASRPQDRQFILSSKKLLLSDSGFYLCAWSNPISPFFGPGTRLTVL.

The V gene is TRBV30, the J gene TRBJ1-6; D possibly corresponds to TRBD1 (6 bases). From germline, CDR1 is GTSNPN and CDR2 SVGIG (reference sequence). The CDR3 spans 12 residues. The V end was cut by 7 bases, the J end by 12 bases, with 16 bases between. The CDR3 nucleotides read TGTGCCTTACAGGGCATTAAGGGACCCCTCCACTTT. Protein sequence: CALQGIKGPLHF. Based on the CDR3 plus reference TRBV30 and TRBJ1-6, the full variable domain is SQTIHQWPATLVQPVGSPLSLECTVEGTSNPNLYWYRQAAGRGLQLLFYSVGIGQISSEVPQNLSASRPQDRQFILSSKKLLLSDSGFYLCALQGIKGPLHFGNGTRLTVT.

There are a few counts of this clone. The CDR3 here is CATNKLAGGSYNEQFF. CDR3 bases: TGTGCCACCAACAAACTAGCGGGGGGCTCCTACAATGAGCAGTTCTTC. The chain has TRBV25-1 and TRBJ2-1; 12 bases match TRBD2. V trimming: 10 bases; J trimming: 0 bases; junction bases outside the gene matches: 7. Germline CDR1 MGHDK, CDR2 SYGVNS. This CDR3 region has 16 residues.

The rearrangement links TRBV5-4 to TRBJ1-1; D possibly corresponds to TRBD1 (5 bases). The CDR3 has 14 amino acids. The V end lost 5 bases, the J end lost 1 base, and 12 bases lay between the germline ends. Germline V CDR1 and CDR2: SGHNT, YYREEE (reference sequence). CDR3 coding DNA: TGTGCCAGCAGGGGGGGGTTGGGGAACACTGAAGCTTTCTTT. It yields the protein CASRGGLGNTEAFF.

This clone was observed a handful of times. The chain links TRBV14 to TRBJ1-1; D may be TRBD1 (5 bases). The germline gives CDR1 SGHDN, CDR2 FVKESK. Trimming stripped 4 bases from V and 1 base from J, with 13 bases between. The CDR3 contains 15 residues. The DNA of the CDR3 is TGTGCCAGCAGCCCCGGCAGGGCTTCGAACACTGAAGCTTTCTTT. It translates to CASSPGRASNTEAFF.

In DNA, the CDR3 is TGTGCCAGCAGTGAGATCGGGACTAGCGGGGAAAGGGGTACGCAGTATTTT. It codes for CASSEIGTSGERGTQYF. The chain carries TRBV27 and TRBJ2-3; TRBD2 aligns across 13 bases. Germline V gives CDR1 MNHEY, CDR2 SMNVEV (reference sequence). With 5 bases clipped from V and 8 bases from J, the junction kept 13 bases outside the gene matches. The CDR3 extends over 17 amino acids.

The CDR3 sequence is CASSPKGNLPGGYTF. CDR3 DNA: TGTGCCAGCAGTCCTAAGGGCAACCTTCCGGGGGGCTACACCTTC. The V and J genes are TRBV6-1 and TRBJ1-2; D gene unclear. V was clipped by 5 bases and J by 8 bases, with 21 bases between them. Germline CDR1 reads MNHNS; CDR2 reads SASEGT. This CDR3 comprises 15 residues.

This clone was seen a few times. The chain recombines TRBV7-2 with TRBJ1-5; TRBD1 is a possible D gene (5 bases). The CDR3 is 14 residues long. Germline CDR1 SGHTA, CDR2 FQGNSA. V shed 7 bases and J shed 3 bases, with 13 bases lying between them. The CDR3 coding sequence is TGTGCCAGCAACATAGACAGCTACAATCAGCCCCAGCATTTT. Translated, it gives CASNIDSYNQPQHF. Looking up the rest from reference TRBV7-2 and TRBJ1-5 gives the full variable domain: GAGVSQSPSNKVTEKGKDVELRCDPISGHTALYWYRQSLGQGLEFLIYFQGNSAPDKSGLPSDRFSAERTGGSVSTLTIQRTQQEDSAVYLCASNIDSYNQPQHFGDGTRLSIL.

The chain has TRBV6-5 and TRBJ2-7, with TRBD1 matching over 9 bases. V gave up 5 bases and J gave up 4 bases; unmatched junction bases: 9. The CDR3 length is 15 residues. The V gene's germline CDR1 is MNHEY and CDR2 SVGAGI. The CDR3 coding sequence is TGTGCCAGCAGTCGAGGGACAGGGAACCCTTACGAGCAGTACTTC. Translation gives CASSRGTGNPYEQYF.

V usage is TRBV28 and J usage is TRBJ2-7; TRBD2 matches 12 bases. In germline, CDR1 is MDHEN, CDR2 SYDVKM. This CDR3 contains 14 residues. V was clipped by 5 bases and J by 3 bases; unmatched bases: 2. CDR3 bases: TGTGCCAGCAGTCCTAGCGGGGGGGGCTACGAGCAGTACTTC. Protein product: CASSPSGGGYEQYF.

The rearrangement links TRBV7-7 to TRBJ2-2, with no clear D. Trimming pared 5 bases from V and 8 bases from J, leaving 9 bases between. The CDR3 runs to 12 residues. Germline values: CDR1 SSHAT, CDR2 FNYEAQ (reference sequence). Here the CDR3 DNA reads TGTGCCAGCAGCCCCCCTCTGGGGGAGCTGTTTTTT. It encodes CASSPPLGELFF.

The CDR3 DNA follows: TGTGCCATCAGTGAGTCCCCGGGACAGGGAGTCCCAGATACGCAGTATTTT. Encoded protein: CAISESPGQGVPDTQYF. The chain joins TRBV10-3 to TRBJ2-3, with 9 nucleotides matching TRBD1. Looked up from germline, CDR1 is ENHRY and CDR2 is SYGVKD. The CDR3 sequence is 17 residues long. J gave up 4 bases and V 0 bases, and 8 bases lay outside the gene matches.

This clone was found a few times. This rearrangement joins TRBV6-5 to TRBJ2-2; D may be TRBD2 (5 bases). CDR1 and CDR2 (germline): MNHEY, SVGAGI. The CDR3 runs to 14 residues. V lost 6 bases and J 0 bases, leaving 8 bases between the germline ends. The CDR3 is CASRPGTNTGELFF. CDR3 in DNA: TGTGCCAGCAGGCCCGGGACGAACACCGGGGAGCTGTTTTTT.

The chain joins TRBV28 to TRBJ2-7, with TRBD1 matching 10 bases. Germline CDR1 reads MDHEN; CDR2 reads SYDVKM. Germline trimming cut 4 bases from V and 3 bases from J; bases unmatched to any gene: 3. This CDR3 spans 14 amino acids. The CDR3 reads CASSWGTGDYEQYF. The CDR3 bases are TGTGCCAGCAGTTGGGGGACAGGGGACTACGAGCAGTACTTC. Variable domain in full (rest from reference TRBV28 and TRBJ2-7): DVKVTQSSRYLVKRTGEKVFLECVQDMDHENMFWYRQDPGLGLRLIYFSYDVKMKEKGDIPEGYSVSREKKERFSLILESASTNQTSMYLCASSWGTGDYEQYFGPGTRLTVT.

The chain links TRBV28 to TRBJ2-7, with a possible D match to TRBD1 (5 bases). Germline V gives CDR1 MDHEN, CDR2 SYDVKM. This CDR3 has 16 amino acids. V was shortened by 5 bases and J by 5 bases, with 22 bases between the two germline ends. In DNA form, the CDR3 reads TGTGCCAGCAGTCCACCCGACAGTAGAAAGAACGACGAGCAGTACTTC. Protein sequence: CASSPPDSRKNDEQYF.